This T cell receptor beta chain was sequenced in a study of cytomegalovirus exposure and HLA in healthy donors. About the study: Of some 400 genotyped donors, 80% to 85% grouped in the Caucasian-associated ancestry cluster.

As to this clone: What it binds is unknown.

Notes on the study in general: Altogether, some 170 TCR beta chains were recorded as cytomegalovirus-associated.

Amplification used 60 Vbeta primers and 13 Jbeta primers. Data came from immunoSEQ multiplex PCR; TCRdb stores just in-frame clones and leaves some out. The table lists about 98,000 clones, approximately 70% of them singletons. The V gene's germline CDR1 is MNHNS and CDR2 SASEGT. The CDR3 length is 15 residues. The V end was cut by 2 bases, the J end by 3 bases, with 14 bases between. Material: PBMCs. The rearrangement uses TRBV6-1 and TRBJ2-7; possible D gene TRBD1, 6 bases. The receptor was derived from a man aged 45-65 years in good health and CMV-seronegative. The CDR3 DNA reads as TGTGCCAGCAGTGAAATGGTAGGACAGAGCTACGAGCAGTACTTC. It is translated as CASSEMVGQSYEQYF.